This T cell receptor beta chain derives from a study of blood T cell repertoires in COVID-19. Sequenced by immunoSEQ multiplex PCR; TCRdb stores in-frame clones only, minus some. This table holds about 120,000 clones, about nine tenths found once. Trimming pared 8 bases from V and 1 base from J, leaving 17 bases between. Germline lookup yields CDR1 SNHLY and CDR2 FYNNEI. The CDR3 consists of 15 residues. The rearrangement links TRBV2 to TRBJ1-1; a possible D gene is TRBD1 (5 bases). The clonotype comes from a human donor with active COVID-19. The donor label of this sample is uncertain. Sequenced material: peripheral blood. CDR3 sequence (DNA): TGTGCCAGCCATAAGGGGTCAACCAGGAACACTGAAGCTTTCTTT. As protein: CASHKGSTRNTEAFF.